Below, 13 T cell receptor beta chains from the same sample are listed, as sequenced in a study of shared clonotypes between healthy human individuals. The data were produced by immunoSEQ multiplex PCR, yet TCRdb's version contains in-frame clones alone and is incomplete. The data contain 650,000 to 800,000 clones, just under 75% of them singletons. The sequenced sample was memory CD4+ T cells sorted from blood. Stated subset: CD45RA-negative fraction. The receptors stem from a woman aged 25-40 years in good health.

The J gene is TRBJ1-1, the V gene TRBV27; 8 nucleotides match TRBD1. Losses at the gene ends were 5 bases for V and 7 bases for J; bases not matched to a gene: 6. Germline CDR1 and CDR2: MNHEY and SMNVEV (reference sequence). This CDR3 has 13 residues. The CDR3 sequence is CASSRRGRSEAFF. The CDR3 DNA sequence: TGTGCCAGCAGTCGCAGGGGGCGGAGTGAAGCTTTCTTT.

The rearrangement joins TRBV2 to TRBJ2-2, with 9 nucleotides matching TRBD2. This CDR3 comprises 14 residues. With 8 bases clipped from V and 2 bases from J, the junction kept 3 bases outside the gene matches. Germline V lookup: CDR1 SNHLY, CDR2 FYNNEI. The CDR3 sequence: CASQTSGNTGELFF. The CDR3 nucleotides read TGTGCCAGCCAGACTAGCGGTAACACCGGGGAGCTGTTTTTT. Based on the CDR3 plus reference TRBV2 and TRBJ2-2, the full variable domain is EPEVTQTPSHQVTQMGQEVILRCVPISNHLYFYWYRQILGQKVEFLVSFYNNEISEKSEIFDDQFSVERPDGSNFTLKIRSTKLEDSAMYFCASQTSGNTGELFFGEGSRLTVL.

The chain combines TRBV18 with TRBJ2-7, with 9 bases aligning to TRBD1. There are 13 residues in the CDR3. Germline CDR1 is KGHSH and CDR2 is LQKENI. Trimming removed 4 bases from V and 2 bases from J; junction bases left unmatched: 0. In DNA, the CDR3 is TGTGCCAGCTCACGGGACAGGGCCTACGAGCAGTACTTC. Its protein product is CASSRDRAYEQYF.

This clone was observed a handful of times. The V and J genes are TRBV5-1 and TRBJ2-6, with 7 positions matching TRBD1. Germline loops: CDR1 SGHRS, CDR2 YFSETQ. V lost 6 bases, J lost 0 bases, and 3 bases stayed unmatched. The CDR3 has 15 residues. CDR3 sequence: CASTDRLSGANVLTF. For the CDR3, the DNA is TGCGCCAGCACGGACAGGCTCTCTGGGGCCAACGTCCTGACTTTC.

As DNA, the CDR3 is TGCGCCAGCAGCTCTTTAGGAGGGGAGACCCAGTACTTC. This translates into CASSSLGGETQYF. The chain couples TRBV5-1 to TRBJ2-5, with D maybe TRBD2 (6 bases). V was trimmed by 3 bases and J by 5 bases, leaving 11 bases between them. The germline CDR1 and CDR2 sequences are SGHRS and YFSETQ. The CDR3 has 13 residues.

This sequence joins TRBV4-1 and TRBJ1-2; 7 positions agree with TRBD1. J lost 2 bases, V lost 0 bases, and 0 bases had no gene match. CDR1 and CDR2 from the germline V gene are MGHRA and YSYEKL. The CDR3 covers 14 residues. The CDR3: CASSQDRGNYGYTF. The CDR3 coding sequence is TGCGCCAGCAGCCAAGACAGGGGGAACTATGGCTACACCTTC.

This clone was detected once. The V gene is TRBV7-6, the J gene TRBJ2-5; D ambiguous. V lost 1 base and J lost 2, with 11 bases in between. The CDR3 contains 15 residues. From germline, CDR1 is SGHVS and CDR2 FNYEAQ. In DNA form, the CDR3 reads TGTGCCAGCAGCTTAGGTTCCGGCGGACAAGAGACCCAGTACTTC. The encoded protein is CASSLGSGGQETQYF.

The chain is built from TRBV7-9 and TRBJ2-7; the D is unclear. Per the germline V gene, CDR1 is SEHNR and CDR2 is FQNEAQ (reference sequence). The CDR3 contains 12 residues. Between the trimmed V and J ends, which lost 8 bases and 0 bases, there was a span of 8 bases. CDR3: CASAGDSYEQYF. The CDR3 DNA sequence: TGTGCCAGCGCCGGCGACTCCTACGAGCAGTACTTC.

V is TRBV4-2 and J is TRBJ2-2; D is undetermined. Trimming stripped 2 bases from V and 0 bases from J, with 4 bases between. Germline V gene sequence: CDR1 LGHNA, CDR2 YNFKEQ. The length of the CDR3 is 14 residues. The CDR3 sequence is CASSQPANTGELFF. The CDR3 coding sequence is TGTGCCAGCAGCCAACCCGCGAACACCGGGGAGCTGTTTTTT.

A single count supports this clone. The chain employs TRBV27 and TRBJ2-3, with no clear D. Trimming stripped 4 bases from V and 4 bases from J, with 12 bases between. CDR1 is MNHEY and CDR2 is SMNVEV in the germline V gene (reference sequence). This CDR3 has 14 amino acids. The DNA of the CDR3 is TGTGCCAGCAGTTACATGTCCAAAGCAGATACGCAGTATTTT. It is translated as CASSYMSKADTQYF.

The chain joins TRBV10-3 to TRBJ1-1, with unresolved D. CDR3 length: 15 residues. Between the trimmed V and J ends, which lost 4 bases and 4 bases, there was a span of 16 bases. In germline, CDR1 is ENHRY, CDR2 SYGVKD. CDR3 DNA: TGTGCCATCAGTGTATCGTTCCTTCGGGGCACTGAAGCTTTCTTT. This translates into CAISVSFLRGTEAFF.

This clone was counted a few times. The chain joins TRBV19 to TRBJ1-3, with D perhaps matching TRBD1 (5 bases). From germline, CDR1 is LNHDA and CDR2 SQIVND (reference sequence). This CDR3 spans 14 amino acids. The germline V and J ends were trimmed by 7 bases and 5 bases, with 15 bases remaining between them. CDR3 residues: CASTPDRGRNTIYF. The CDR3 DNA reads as TGTGCCAGTACCCCCGACAGAGGGCGAAACACCATATATTTT.

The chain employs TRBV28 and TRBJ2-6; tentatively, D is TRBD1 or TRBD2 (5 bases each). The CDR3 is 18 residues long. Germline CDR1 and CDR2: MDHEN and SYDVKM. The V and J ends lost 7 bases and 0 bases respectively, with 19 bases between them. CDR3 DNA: TGTGCCAGCACTGGGGGACCTCGCGGTAGCTCTGGGGCCAACGTCCTGACTTTC. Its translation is CASTGGPRGSSGANVLTF.